These T cell receptor beta chains were read from a single sample in a study of CD4 T cells in relation to SARS-CoV-2 and coronaviruses. These receptors' antigens are unknown. The table came from immunoSEQ multiplex PCR; TCRdb's copy has only in-frame clones and leaves some out. Here the sample spans under 25,000 clones, roughly 77% being singletons. What was sequenced was CD4+ T cells from PBMCs, cultured in vitro. The receptors were gathered from a human donor in good health. CDR3s include the opening cysteine and the closing phenylalanine or tryptophan. A D gene is named only where the DNA matches it firmly. Expanded clones get a size class; other rows say once, few or many, or leave the size out.

d_gene,v_gene,j_gene,abundance,CDR3nt,CDR3aa
NA,TRBV27,TRBJ2-7,NA,TGTGCCAGCAGCTTAGGGCTCACGGGACAAATATACGAGCAGTACTTC,CASSLGLTGQIYEQYF
NA,TRBV7-9,TRBJ2-7,NA,TGTGCCAGCAGCTTGGGCCAGGGTGTCGACGAGCAGTACTTC,CASSLGQGVDEQYF
NA,TRBV7-3,TRBJ1-1,few,TGTGCCAGCAGCCCGGGAGGTTCGAACACTGAAGCTTTCTTT,CASSPGGSNTEAFF
TRBD2,TRBV30,TRBJ2-7,NA,TGTGCCTGGAGTTTGACTAGCGGGAGATCATACGAGCAGTACTTC,CAWSLTSGRSYEQYF
TRBD1,TRBV24-1,TRBJ2-1,NA,TGTGCCACCAGTCCCCGGGACAGGGGCTCCTACAATGAGCAGTTCTTC,CATSPRDRGSYNEQFF
TRBD1,TRBV28,TRBJ2-7,NA,TGTGCCAGCAGTCTCCCCGGGACAGGCGTCACCTACGAGCAGTACTTC,CASSLPGTGVTYEQYF
NA,TRBV7-8,TRBJ2-4,NA,TGTGCCAGCAGCTTACTCATTGCAGGATCCAAAAACATTCAGTACTTC,CASSLLIAGSKNIQYF
TRBD2,TRBV18,TRBJ2-7,few,TGTGCCAGCTCACCAAGCCGGGACTACCAGGAGCAGTACTTC,CASSPSRDYQEQYF
NA,TRBV28,TRBJ1-4,NA,TGTGCCAGCAGTTTGTTCGGAAATAATGAAAAACTGTTTTTT,CASSLFGNNEKLFF
NA,TRBV15,TRBJ1-3,NA,TGTGCCACCAGCAGAGACAGTGCTGGAAACACCATATATTTT,CATSRDSAGNTIYF
NA,TRBV13,TRBJ1-1,NA,TGTGCCAGCAGCTTAATCCGCGGGAGCACTGAAGCTTTCTTT,CASSLIRGSTEAFF
TRBD2,TRBV10-3,TRBJ2-5,NA,TGTGCCATCAGTGAGGGACTAGCGGGAGGGGCCCAAGAGACCCAGTACTTC,CAISEGLAGGAQETQYF
NA,TRBV30,TRBJ2-5,NA,TGTGCCTGGAGTACCGGGACTGAAGAGACCCAGTACTTC,CAWSTGTEETQYF
TRBD2,TRBV9,TRBJ2-5,NA,TGTGCCAGCAGCTCGAGAGCGGGAGAGGGAGAGACCCAGTACTTC,CASSSRAGEGETQYF
NA,TRBV2,TRBJ1-6,NA,TGTGCCAGCAGTATGGATTGGGTGTCACCCCTCCACTTT,CASSMDWVSPLHF
NA,TRBV18,TRBJ1-2,NA,TGTGCCAGCTCACCATCTGCCGAATCGAGCTATGGCTACACCTTC,CASSPSAESSYGYTF
NA,TRBV28,TRBJ2-7,NA,TGTGCCAGCAGTCCCCCCGGGAGCCGGGTCGTATACGAGCAGTACTTC,CASSPPGSRVVYEQYF
NA,TRBV27,TRBJ2-7,NA,TGTGCCAGTGGCCGCGTCTCCTACGAGCAGTACTTC,CASGRVSYEQYF
TRBD1,TRBV5-6,TRBJ2-2,NA,TGTGCCAGCAGCCGAATAATAACAGGGGGCACCGGGGAGCTGTTTTTT,CASSRIITGGTGELFF
NA,TRBV6-5,TRBJ1-5,NA,TGTGCCACCTCGGGTCGAACGAATCAGCCCCAGCATTTT,CATSGRTNQPQHF
TRBD1,TRBV27,TRBJ2-7,NA,TGTGCCAGCAGTCCAAAGGCTACAGGGGTTCGCTCCTACGAGCAGTACTTC,CASSPKATGVRSYEQYF
NA,TRBV7-8,TRBJ1-3,NA,TGTGCCAGCAGCCGATCGGACCGGAACACCATATATTTT,CASSRSDRNTIYF
NA,TRBV30,TRBJ1-1,NA,TGTGCCTGGAGATTAAGGACAATGAACACTGAAGCTTTCTTT,CAWRLRTMNTEAFF
NA,TRBV13,TRBJ2-1,once,TGTGCCAGCAGCCACCTATTTACCACCAATGAGCAGTTCTTC,CASSHLFTTNEQFF
TRBD2,TRBV5-1,TRBJ2-7,NA,TGCGCCAGCAGCTTGGTAACTAGCGGGAGGACCTACGAGCAGTACTTC,CASSLVTSGRTYEQYF
NA,TRBV7-3,TRBJ2-6,NA,TGTGCCAGCAGCACGGGACCGCACTCTGGGGCCAACGTCCTGACTTTC,CASSTGPHSGANVLTF
NA,TRBV7-9,TRBJ2-6,NA,TGTGCCAGCAGCTCAAACCCCTCTGGGGCCAACGTCCTGACTTTC,CASSSNPSGANVLTF
NA,TRBV10-2,TRBJ1-5,few,TGCGCCAGCAGTGAGTCCCACCTTAATCAGCCCCAGCATTTT,CASSESHLNQPQHF
NA,TRBV9,TRBJ2-1,once,TGTGCCAGCAGCGTAGGCGTAACGAGCTCCTACAATGAGCAGTTCTTC,CASSVGVTSSYNEQFF
NA,TRBV6-5,TRBJ1-2,NA,TGTGCCAGCAAAAGTTATGGCTACACCTTC,CASKSYGYTF
TRBD1,TRBV10-1,TRBJ2-2,NA,TGCGCCAGCAGTCGACAGGGTAACACCGGGGAGCTGTTTTTT,CASSRQGNTGELFF
TRBD1,TRBV29-1,TRBJ1-1,NA,TGCAGCGTTGAACTGGGCCCCACGACAGGGACTGAAGCTTTCTTT,CSVELGPTTGTEAFF
NA,TRBV21-1,TRBJ2-5,NA,TGTGCCAGCAGCAAAGCGACTCATGGGGCCGAAAATTTGGAGACCCAGTACTTC,CASSKATHGAENLETQYF
TRBD1,TRBV5-4,TRBJ2-1,NA,TGTGCCAGCGAAAAACCCCCAGGGGGCGGGTACAATGAGCAGTTCTTC,CASEKPPGGGYNEQFF
TRBD1,TRBV9,TRBJ2-1,few,TGTGCCAGCAGCGTTAACCAGGACAGGGGATTGGGTGAGCAGTTCTTC,CASSVNQDRGLGEQFF
TRBD1,TRBV27,TRBJ1-5,NA,TGTGCCAGCAGACTCGGGACAGGGGGCAATCAGCCCCAGCATTTT,CASRLGTGGNQPQHF
NA,TRBV28,TRBJ2-1,NA,TGTGCCAGCAGTTTAGGGTTCTCTTACAATGAGCAGTTCTTC,CASSLGFSYNEQFF
NA,TRBV7-8,TRBJ1-5,NA,TGTGCCAGCAGCTGGTCAGAAGATCAGCCCCAGCATTTT,CASSWSEDQPQHF
TRBD1,TRBV28,TRBJ1-2,NA,TGTGCCAGCAGTTTGACAGGGAACTATGGCTACACCTTC,CASSLTGNYGYTF
NA,TRBV30,TRBJ2-6,NA,TGTGCCTGGAGTAGGGGGGGACAAGCTGGGGCCAACGTCCTGACTTTC,CAWSRGGQAGANVLTF
NA,TRBV2,TRBJ2-3,NA,TGTGCCTGCGAGGGTAAGAGCACAGATACGCAGTATTTT,CACEGKSTDTQYF
NA,TRBV19,TRBJ2-3,NA,TGTGCCAGCAAGAGCCGGCCTAGCACAGATACGCAGTATTTT,CASKSRPSTDTQYF
TRBD1,TRBV24-1,TRBJ1-2,NA,TGTGCCACCAGTGCCCCCCCCGGGACAGGGGGCGACGATGGCTACACCTTC,CATSAPPGTGGDDGYTF
NA,TRBV5-1,TRBJ2-5,few,TGCGCCAGCAGCTCCCAGGGAAGTGGAGAGACCCAGTACTTC,CASSSQGSGETQYF
NA,TRBV10-2,TRBJ2-2,NA,TGCGCCAGCAGTGAAGGCGCGTCCTGGACCGGGGAGCTGTTTTTT,CASSEGASWTGELFF
NA,TRBV19,TRBJ2-2,NA,TGTGCCAGTAGTATAGAAGGCAGGGCGGCCGGGGAGCTGTTTTTT,CASSIEGRAAGELFF
NA,TRBV4-2,TRBJ1-3,NA,TGTGCCAGCAGCCAAGACAAACAGGCGTCTGGAAACACCATATATTTT,CASSQDKQASGNTIYF
NA,TRBV20-1,TRBJ1-5,once,TGCAGTGCTAATGAGCTCCGAGCGGGGAATTTTGGTAGCAATCAGCCCCAGCATTTT,CSANELRAGNFGSNQPQHF
NA,TRBV7-3,TRBJ2-1,NA,TGTGCCAGCAGCTCAATAGCGGTTAATGAGCAGTTCTTC,CASSSIAVNEQFF
TRBD2,TRBV20-1,TRBJ2-7,once,TGCAGTGCTAGTTCTAGCGGGAGGGGTAGTTCCTACGAGCAGTACTTC,CSASSSGRGSSYEQYF
NA,TRBV19,TRBJ1-6,once,TGTGCCAGTACAGAAAGGGGAGGTTCACCCCTCCACTTT,CASTERGGSPLHF
TRBD1,TRBV11-1,TRBJ2-2,NA,TGTGCCAGCAGCTTAGGGTTCACAGGGGGCCCCGGGGAGCTGTTTTTT,CASSLGFTGGPGELFF
NA,TRBV6-5,TRBJ2-2,NA,TGTGCCAGCAGTTACAGCCCCGGGACCAACACCGGGGAGCTGTTTTTT,CASSYSPGTNTGELFF
NA,TRBV5-1,TRBJ1-4,NA,TGCGCCAGCAGCTTAATAACCGCAACTAATGAAAAACTGTTTTTT,CASSLITATNEKLFF